This record looks at one T cell receptor (beta chain) sequence and its context. Its target antigen remains unknown. Nothing much larger sits one base from this clone, and base qualities are not available. The treatment or condition label here, explained by the study, means: allogeneic hematopoietic cell transplantation with graft depleted of TCRalphabeta T cells and CD19 B cells. Transplant recipients were children who received TCRalphabeta/CD19-depleted allogeneic hematopoietic cell grafts. The source of the sample is a study of T-cell reconstitution after alpha-beta-depleted transplantation in children (dated by TCRdb to the mid-2010s). Background for the entire study: Using TCR repertoire profiling, the study quantitatively followed how T-cell immune reconstitution unfolded in children after TCRalphabeta/CD19-depleted allogeneic hematopoietic cell transplantation. Summary of the overall study and its limitations: About two months after transplant, the apparently early recovery of alphabetaT-cell counts reportedly depended on just several hundred clones that had expanded rapidly and came from non-depleted graft cells. In some patients, high TCRbeta diversity at day 60 was attributed to recipient T cells and intrathymic progenitors that had survived conditioning. Over the following months the frequencies of hyperexpanded clones went down, and after one year T-cell counts and TCRbeta diversity were mostly credited to newly produced T cells.

CDR1 and CDR2 are read off the germline V gene as SGHRS and YFSETQ. Including the terminal cysteine and phenylalanine, the CDR3 comprises 14 residues. The kept DNA is CDR3 alone, 42 bases in frame from the first base. V drops 0 bases and J drops 7 bases, leaving 13 bases in between. The library was built by means of PCR. TCRdb records Illumina HiSeq 2500 as the sequencer. TCR libraries were prepared with molecular barcoding, using unique molecular identifiers to normalize TCRbeta repertoire quantification. TCRdb trimmed the raw reads at Q25, called clones with MiXCR and kept productive beta chains. All rows with the same CDR3 protein become a single entry with the most common DNA and genes. Counted in this sample were 500,000 or so distinct CDR3 sequences; roughly an eighth of them appeared once. The ten biggest clones cover around 15% of the sample.

This material consisted of PBMCs, mostly from graft donor cells, taken 180 days after TCRalphabeta/CD19-depleted stem cell transplant. The origin of this receptor is a female patient aged 2 to 10 who had a stem cell transplant for aplastic anemia, so the T cells may come from the graft donor. This chain joins TRBV5-1 to TRBJ2-5; there is no confident call for the D gene. The nucleotide sequence is given as TGCGCCAGCAGCTTGGAGGGTGGGAAACGGACCCAGTACTTC. This yields the protein CASSLEGGKRTQYF. Reference TRBV5-1 and TRBJ2-5 genes cover what lies past the CDR3, so the full variable domain is KAGVTQTPRYLIKTRGQQVTLSCSPISGHRSVSWYQQTPGQGLQFLFEYFSETQRNKGNFPGRFSGRQFSNSRSEMNVSTLELGDSALYLCASSLEGGKRTQYFGPGTRLLVL.